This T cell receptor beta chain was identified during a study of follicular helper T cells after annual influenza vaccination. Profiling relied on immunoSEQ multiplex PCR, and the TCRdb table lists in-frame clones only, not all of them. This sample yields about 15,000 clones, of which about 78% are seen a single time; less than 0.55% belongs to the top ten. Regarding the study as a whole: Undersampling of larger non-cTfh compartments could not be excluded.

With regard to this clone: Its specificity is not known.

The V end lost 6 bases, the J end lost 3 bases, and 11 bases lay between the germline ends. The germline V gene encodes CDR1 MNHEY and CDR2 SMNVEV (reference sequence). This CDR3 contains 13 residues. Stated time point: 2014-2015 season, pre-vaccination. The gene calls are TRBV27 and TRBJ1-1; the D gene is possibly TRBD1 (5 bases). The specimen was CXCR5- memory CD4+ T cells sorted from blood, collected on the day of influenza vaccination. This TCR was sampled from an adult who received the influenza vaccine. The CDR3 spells CASSLREDTEAFF. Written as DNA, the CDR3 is TGTGCCAGCAGCCTCAGGGAAGACACTGAAGCTTTCTTT.